The 30 T cell receptor beta chains in this list originate from one sample, sequenced in a study of beta chain features in type 1 diabetes. Regarding the study as a whole: All four CD4+ subsets from Type 1 diabetes patients carried moderately but significantly shorter TCRB CDR3s.

Every isolated RNA sample was fully reverse transcribed, so sequencing captured expressed TCRB transcripts. Here immunoSEQ multiplex PCR was the method, and the copy in TCRdb shows in-frame clones only, minus some. The sample carries 300,000 to 450,000 clones, approximately 12% recorded once. Which antigens these TCRs recognize remains unknown. Sequencing used naive CD4+ T cells from blood. Every receptor here comes from a young woman with type 1 diabetes.

This clone occurred a few times. The V call is TRBV6-5, the J call TRBJ2-1; D gene unclear. The CDR3 is made up of 13 amino acids. Germline V CDR1 and CDR2: MNHEY, SVGAGI. Trimming removed 10 bases at V and 5 bases at J, with 15 bases between. The CDR3 here is CATWALPHNEQFF. CDR3 coding DNA: TGTGCCACCTGGGCCTTACCCCACAATGAGCAGTTCTTC.

This chain connects TRBV5-5 to TRBJ2-5; 7 nucleotides agree with TRBD1. Germline V gives CDR1 SGHKS, CDR2 YYEKEE (reference sequence). The CDR3 loop spans 15 amino acids. V gave up 4 bases and J gave up 5 bases; unmatched junction bases: 11. DNA for the CDR3: TGTGCCAGCAGCCTGCCACAGGGGATCGGGGAGACCCAGTACTTC. Amino acid sequence: CASSLPQGIGETQYF.

The V and J genes are TRBV5-1 and TRBJ2-1, with 8 nucleotides matching TRBD2. Germline assignment: CDR1 SGHRS and CDR2 YFSETQ. CDR3 length equals 15 residues. Trimming at V came to 0 bases and at J to 6 bases, leaving 5 bases not matched to a gene. CDR3 region: CASSLAPAGGNEQFF. The CDR3 coding sequence is TGCGCCAGCAGCTTGGCACCGGCGGGGGGCAATGAGCAGTTCTTC.

The gene calls are TRBV11-3 and TRBJ2-3; 7 nucleotides agree with TRBD1. In germline, CDR1 is SGHNT, CDR2 YENEEA. The CDR3 is 15 residues long. J gave up 2 bases and V 5 bases, and 7 bases lay outside the gene matches. CDR3 sequence reads: CASSAQTGPTDTQYF. The CDR3 DNA reads as TGTGCCAGCAGCGCACAGACAGGGCCCACAGATACGCAGTATTTT.

The chain combines TRBV5-1 with TRBJ2-5, with 7 nucleotides matching TRBD2. V lost 0 bases, J lost 1 base, and 6 bases stayed unmatched. This CDR3 spans 16 amino acids. Germline V gene lookup returns CDR1 SGHRS and CDR2 YFSETQ. CDR3 in amino acids: CASSLGGGSSQETQYF. As DNA, the CDR3 is TGCGCCAGCAGCTTGGGTGGCGGGAGTAGCCAAGAGACCCAGTACTTC.

The gene calls are TRBV7-9 and TRBJ1-5; the D is unclear. Trimming stripped 0 bases from V and 1 base from J, with 4 bases between. Germline V gene sequence: CDR1 SEHNR, CDR2 FQNEAQ (reference sequence). The CDR3 is made up of 14 amino acids. This CDR3 is CASSLAASNQPQHF. Here the CDR3 DNA reads TGTGCCAGCAGCTTAGCAGCGAGCAATCAGCCCCAGCATTTT.

The chain combines TRBV7-9 with TRBJ1-2, with D possibly matching TRBD1 (6 bases). The CDR3 runs 13 residues. Trimming took 5 bases from V and 8 from J, leaving 15 bases between them. The germline V gene has CDR1 SEHNR and CDR2 FQNEAQ (reference sequence). The CDR3 coding sequence is TGTGCCAGCAGCCCCGGGGGGCCTTGGGGCTACACCTTC. It yields the protein CASSPGGPWGYTF.

The chain links TRBV7-2 to TRBJ1-2; 7 nucleotides align to TRBD1. V gave up 4 bases and J gave up 4 bases; unmatched junction bases: 3. The CDR3 covers 13 residues. Germline V gives CDR1 SGHTA, CDR2 FQGNSA. CDR3 DNA sequence: TGTGCCAGCAGCTCAAGACAGGGCTATGGCTACACCTTC. This translates into CASSSRQGYGYTF.

The chain couples TRBV7-9 to TRBJ2-7; TRBD2 aligns across 11 bases. The CDR3 has 14 residues. CDR1 and CDR2 (germline): SEHNR, FQNEAQ (reference sequence). V lost 6 bases, J lost 4 bases, and 5 bases stayed unmatched. CDR3 loop: CASRSTSGSYEQYF. CDR3 bases: TGTGCCAGCAGGTCTACTAGCGGGAGTTACGAGCAGTACTTC.

The chain uses TRBV7-2 and TRBJ2-2, with D uncertain. V was trimmed by 1 base and J by 7 bases, leaving 4 bases between them. CDR1 and CDR2 from the germline V gene are SGHTA and FQGNSA. The CDR3 is 12 residues long. The CDR3, as DNA: TGTGCCAGCAGCTTAGTCCGCGGGGAGCTGTTTTTT. It yields the protein CASSLVRGELFF. Variable domain in full (rest from reference TRBV7-2 and TRBJ2-2): GAGVSQSPSNKVTEKGKDVELRCDPISGHTALYWYRQSLGQGLEFLIYFQGNSAPDKSGLPSDRFSAERTGGSVSTLTIQRTQQEDSAVYLCASSLVRGELFFGEGSRLTVL.

This sequence joins TRBV18 and TRBJ1-2; 7 positions match TRBD1. The CDR3 is 15 residues long. Germline V CDR1 and CDR2: KGHSH, LQKENI. With V trimmed by 4 bases and J by 4 bases, 9 bases remained unmatched. This CDR3 reads CASSRPRDRLYGYTF. The CDR3 coding sequence is TGTGCCAGCTCACGGCCCCGGGACAGACTCTATGGCTACACCTTC.

This clone was observed a few times. The rearrangement joins TRBV18 to TRBJ2-7; D is unclear. The length of the CDR3 is 13 residues. Germline CDR1 and CDR2: KGHSH and LQKENI. Deletions cut 3 bases from V and 7 bases from J, with 13 bases between. The CDR3 here is CASSPRPRVEQYF. CDR3 in DNA: TGTGCCAGCTCACCTCGACCCCGGGTGGAGCAGTACTTC.

The chain employs TRBV14 and TRBJ1-4; 10 positions agree with TRBD1. The CDR3 spans 16 residues. Per germline, CDR1 SGHDN and CDR2 FVKESK. V lost 1 base to trimming and J lost 8 bases; unmatched junction nucleotides: 7. CDR3 DNA: TGTGCCAGCAGCCAAGGTGGACAGGGGGTCGGGGAAAAACTGTTTTTT. Translation gives CASSQGGQGVGEKLFF.

About this clone itself: The junction and the germline gene differ at one end; a read error may be behind it. The V call is TRBV7-7, the J call TRBJ2-5; 12 bases are shared with TRBD2. This CDR3 is 15 amino acids long. In germline, CDR1 is SSHAT, CDR2 FNYEAQ (reference sequence). Here the CDR3 DNA reads TGTGCTAGCAGCTTAGGTGGGACTAGCGGGGAGACCCAGTACTTC. This sequence encodes CASSLGGTSGETQYF.

The rearrangement uses TRBV5-6 and TRBJ2-1; D uncertain. The CDR3 consists of 16 residues. Trimming removed 4 bases from V and 2 bases from J, with 16 bases in between. Per germline, CDR1 SGHDT and CDR2 YYEEEE. This chain's CDR3 is CASSPRRSSPYNEQFF. CDR3 sequence (DNA): TGTGCCAGCAGCCCGAGAAGGAGCTCACCCTACAATGAGCAGTTCTTC.

This clone was counted between two and nine times. The V call is TRBV6-5, the J call TRBJ2-7; TRBD1 matches at 7 bases. The CDR3 contains 15 residues. V lost 4 bases and J lost 3; bases outside the gene matches: 9. Germline assignment: CDR1 MNHEY and CDR2 SVGAGI. The CDR3 DNA reads TGTGCCAGCAGTTCCTTTCCGGGACAGAACTACGAGCAGTACTTC. As protein: CASSSFPGQNYEQYF.

The J gene is TRBJ2-2, the V gene TRBV5-1, with D unclear. Trimming took off 4 bases at V and 7 bases at J, with 17 bases between the two ends. The CDR3 runs to 15 residues. Germline V lookup: CDR1 SGHRS, CDR2 YFSETQ. The CDR3: CASSTGTLRFGELFF. Written as DNA, the CDR3 is TGCGCCAGCAGCACCGGAACCCTCAGGTTCGGGGAGCTGTTTTTT.

In its sample, this clone was seen a few times. V and J are TRBV7-9 and TRBJ1-2, with D unclear. The CDR3 contains 12 residues. The germline gives CDR1 SEHNR, CDR2 FQNEAQ (reference sequence). V was trimmed by 3 bases and J by 8 bases, leaving 10 bases between them. In nucleotides, the CDR3 is TGTGCCAGCAGCTTTGCGGAGACCGGCTACACCTTC. Translating gives CASSFAETGYTF.

The chain has TRBV25-1 and TRBJ2-7; 8 bases agree with TRBD1. This CDR3 contains 14 residues. Germline CDR1 is MGHDK and CDR2 is SYGVNS. V trimming: 1 base; J trimming: 2 bases; junction bases outside the gene matches: 1. In nucleotides, the CDR3 is TGTGCCAGCAGTGAATCGGACAGGGCCTACGAGCAGTACTTC. As protein: CASSESDRAYEQYF.

This clone occurred a few times. The chain uses TRBV5-4 and TRBJ2-5; the D gene is possibly TRBD2 (7 bases). The V end was cut by 3 bases, the J end by 3 bases, with 15 bases between. CDR1 SGHNT and CDR2 YYREEE come from the germline V gene (reference sequence). The CDR3 has 15 residues. CDR3: CASSSGGSREETQYF. The CDR3 DNA sequence: TGTGCCAGCAGCTCGGGGGGCTCCCGCGAAGAGACCCAGTACTTC.

This clone was detected a few times. The chain has TRBV30 and TRBJ2-7; 10 bases map to TRBD2. This CDR3 region has 14 residues. With V trimmed by 3 bases and J by 2 bases, 4 bases remained unmatched. Germline CDR1 reads GTSNPN; CDR2 reads SVGIG (reference sequence). The chain's CDR3 is CAWRKTSGTYEQYF. The CDR3 region has the DNA TGTGCCTGGAGAAAAACTAGCGGGACCTACGAGCAGTACTTC.

This clone has only a few counts. The chain joins TRBV20-1 to TRBJ2-1; a weak D match, TRBD2 (5 bases). V was clipped by 6 bases and J by 8 bases, with 8 bases between them. The CDR3 length is 10 residues. Germline CDR1 and CDR2: DFQATT and SNEGSKA (reference sequence). CDR3 residues: CSARAYEQFF. For the CDR3, the DNA is TGCAGTGCGAGGGCGTATGAGCAGTTCTTC.

The rearrangement uses TRBV7-2 and TRBJ2-3, with 11 bases identical to TRBD2. There are 14 residues in the CDR3. CDR1 and CDR2 (germline): SGHTA, FQGNSA. V shed 5 bases, J shed 6 bases, and the junction held 4 bases outside the gene matches. The CDR3 loop reads CASSPSGGSDTQYF. CDR3 bases: TGTGCCAGCAGCCCTAGCGGGGGGTCTGATACGCAGTATTTT.

This chain uses TRBV18 with TRBJ1-1; D unresolved. The CDR3 totals 11 residues. V was trimmed by 3 bases and J by 8 bases, leaving 7 bases between them. CDR1 is KGHSH, CDR2 LQKENI, per germline. The CDR3 nucleotides are TGTGCCAGCTCACCGAGCAGGGAAGCTTTCTTT. It translates to CASSPSREAFF.

This clone turned up a few times. The rearrangement joins TRBV7-3 to TRBJ2-3; D unclear. Deletions cut 4 bases from V and 0 bases from J, with 11 bases between. The CDR3 is made up of 15 amino acids. Germline loops: CDR1 SGHTA, CDR2 FQGTGA. The CDR3 protein is CASSSLLLSTDTQYF. Here the CDR3 DNA reads TGTGCCAGCAGCTCACTTTTATTAAGCACAGATACGCAGTATTTT.

This clone came up a few times. The V and J genes are TRBV4-2 and TRBJ2-7; tentatively, D is TRBD2 (6 bases). V was clipped by 0 bases and J by 0 bases, with 9 bases between them. The CDR3 is made up of 15 amino acids. Germline CDR1 is LGHNA and CDR2 is YNFKEQ. The DNA of the CDR3 is TGTGCCAGCAGCCAAGATTTCGGGAGCTCCTACGAGCAGTACTTC. Its translation: CASSQDFGSSYEQYF.

This clone was detected a few times. The chain combines TRBV6-5 with TRBJ2-1; 9 positions agree with TRBD1. Trimming cost V 10 bases and J 3 bases; bases outside gene matches: 4. Germline V lookup: CDR1 MNHEY, CDR2 SVGAGI. The CDR3 has 13 residues. The CDR3 DNA is TGTGCCACCTCGGACAGGGGCTACAATGAGCAGTTCTTC. The encoded protein is CATSDRGYNEQFF.

The chain links TRBV18 to TRBJ1-5; D is perhaps TRBD1 (6 bases). CDR3 length equals 14 residues. V lost 1 base, J lost 7 bases, and 11 bases lay in between. The germline V gene has CDR1 KGHSH and CDR2 LQKENI. Here the CDR3 reads CASSPQGTQQPQHF. The CDR3 bases are TGTGCCAGCTCACCACAAGGGACACAGCAGCCCCAGCATTTT. Full variable domain (rest looked up from reference TRBV18 and TRBJ1-5): NAGVMQNPRHLVRRRGQEARLRCSPMKGHSHVYWYRQLPEEGLKFMVYLQKENIIDESGMPKERFSAEFPKEGPSILRIQQVVRGDSAAYFCASSPQGTQQPQHFGDGTRLSIL.

A few counts support this clone. The CDR3 region is CASSFFGGRDNEQFF. CDR3 nucleotide sequence: TGCGCCAGCAGCTTTTTCGGCGGGAGGGACAATGAGCAGTTCTTC. The chain combines TRBV5-1 with TRBJ2-1, with 9 bases lining up with TRBD2. The CDR3 is made up of 15 amino acids. Germline lookup yields CDR1 SGHRS and CDR2 YFSETQ. V trimming: 2 bases; J trimming: 5 bases; junction bases outside the gene matches: 5.

CDR3 DNA sequence: TGCAGCGTTGGGAGGGGAGAGAACACTGAAGCTTTCTTT. Protein sequence: CSVGRGENTEAFF. The rearrangement links TRBV29-1 to TRBJ1-1; D possibly corresponds to TRBD1 (5 bases). The CDR3 contains 13 residues. V lost 4 bases, J lost 1 base, and 10 bases lay in between. The V gene's germline CDR1 is SQVTM and CDR2 ANQGSEA.